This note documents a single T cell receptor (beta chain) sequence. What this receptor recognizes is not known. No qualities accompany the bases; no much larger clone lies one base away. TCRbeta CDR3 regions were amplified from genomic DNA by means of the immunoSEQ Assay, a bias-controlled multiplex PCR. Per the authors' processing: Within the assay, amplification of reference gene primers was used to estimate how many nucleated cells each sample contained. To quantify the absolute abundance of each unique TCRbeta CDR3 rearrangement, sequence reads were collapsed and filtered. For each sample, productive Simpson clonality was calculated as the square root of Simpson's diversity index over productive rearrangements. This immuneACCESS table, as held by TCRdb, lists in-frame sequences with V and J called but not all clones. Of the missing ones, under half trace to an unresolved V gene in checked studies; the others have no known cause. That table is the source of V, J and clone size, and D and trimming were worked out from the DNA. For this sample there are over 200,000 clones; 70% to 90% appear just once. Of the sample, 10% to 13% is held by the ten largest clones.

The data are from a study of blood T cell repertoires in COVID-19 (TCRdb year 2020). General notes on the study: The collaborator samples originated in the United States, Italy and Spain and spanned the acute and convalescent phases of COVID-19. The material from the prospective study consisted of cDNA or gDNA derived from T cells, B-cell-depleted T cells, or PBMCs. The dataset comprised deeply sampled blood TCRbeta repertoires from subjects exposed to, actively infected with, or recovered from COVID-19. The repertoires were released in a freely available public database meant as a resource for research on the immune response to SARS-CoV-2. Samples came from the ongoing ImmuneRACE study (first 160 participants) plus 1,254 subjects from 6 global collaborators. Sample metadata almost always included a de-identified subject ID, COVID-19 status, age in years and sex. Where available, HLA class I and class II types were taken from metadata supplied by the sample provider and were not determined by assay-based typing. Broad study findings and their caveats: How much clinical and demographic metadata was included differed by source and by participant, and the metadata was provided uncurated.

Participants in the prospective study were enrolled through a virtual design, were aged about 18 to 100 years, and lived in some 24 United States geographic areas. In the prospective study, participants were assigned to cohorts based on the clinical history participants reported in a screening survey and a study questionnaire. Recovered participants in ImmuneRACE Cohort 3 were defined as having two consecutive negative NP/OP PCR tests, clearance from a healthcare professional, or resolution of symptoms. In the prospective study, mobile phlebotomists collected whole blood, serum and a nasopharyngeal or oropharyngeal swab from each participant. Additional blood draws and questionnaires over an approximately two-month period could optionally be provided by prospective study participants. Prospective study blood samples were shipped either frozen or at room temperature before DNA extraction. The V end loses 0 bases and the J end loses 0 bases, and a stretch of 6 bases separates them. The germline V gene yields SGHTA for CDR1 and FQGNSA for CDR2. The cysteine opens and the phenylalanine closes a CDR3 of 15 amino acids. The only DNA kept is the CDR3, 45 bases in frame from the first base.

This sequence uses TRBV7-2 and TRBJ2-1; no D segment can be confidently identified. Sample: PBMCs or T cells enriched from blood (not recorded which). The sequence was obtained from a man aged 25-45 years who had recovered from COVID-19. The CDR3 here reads CASSLAASSYNEQFF. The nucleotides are TGTGCCAGCAGCTTAGCGGCTAGCTCCTACAATGAGCAGTTCTTC.